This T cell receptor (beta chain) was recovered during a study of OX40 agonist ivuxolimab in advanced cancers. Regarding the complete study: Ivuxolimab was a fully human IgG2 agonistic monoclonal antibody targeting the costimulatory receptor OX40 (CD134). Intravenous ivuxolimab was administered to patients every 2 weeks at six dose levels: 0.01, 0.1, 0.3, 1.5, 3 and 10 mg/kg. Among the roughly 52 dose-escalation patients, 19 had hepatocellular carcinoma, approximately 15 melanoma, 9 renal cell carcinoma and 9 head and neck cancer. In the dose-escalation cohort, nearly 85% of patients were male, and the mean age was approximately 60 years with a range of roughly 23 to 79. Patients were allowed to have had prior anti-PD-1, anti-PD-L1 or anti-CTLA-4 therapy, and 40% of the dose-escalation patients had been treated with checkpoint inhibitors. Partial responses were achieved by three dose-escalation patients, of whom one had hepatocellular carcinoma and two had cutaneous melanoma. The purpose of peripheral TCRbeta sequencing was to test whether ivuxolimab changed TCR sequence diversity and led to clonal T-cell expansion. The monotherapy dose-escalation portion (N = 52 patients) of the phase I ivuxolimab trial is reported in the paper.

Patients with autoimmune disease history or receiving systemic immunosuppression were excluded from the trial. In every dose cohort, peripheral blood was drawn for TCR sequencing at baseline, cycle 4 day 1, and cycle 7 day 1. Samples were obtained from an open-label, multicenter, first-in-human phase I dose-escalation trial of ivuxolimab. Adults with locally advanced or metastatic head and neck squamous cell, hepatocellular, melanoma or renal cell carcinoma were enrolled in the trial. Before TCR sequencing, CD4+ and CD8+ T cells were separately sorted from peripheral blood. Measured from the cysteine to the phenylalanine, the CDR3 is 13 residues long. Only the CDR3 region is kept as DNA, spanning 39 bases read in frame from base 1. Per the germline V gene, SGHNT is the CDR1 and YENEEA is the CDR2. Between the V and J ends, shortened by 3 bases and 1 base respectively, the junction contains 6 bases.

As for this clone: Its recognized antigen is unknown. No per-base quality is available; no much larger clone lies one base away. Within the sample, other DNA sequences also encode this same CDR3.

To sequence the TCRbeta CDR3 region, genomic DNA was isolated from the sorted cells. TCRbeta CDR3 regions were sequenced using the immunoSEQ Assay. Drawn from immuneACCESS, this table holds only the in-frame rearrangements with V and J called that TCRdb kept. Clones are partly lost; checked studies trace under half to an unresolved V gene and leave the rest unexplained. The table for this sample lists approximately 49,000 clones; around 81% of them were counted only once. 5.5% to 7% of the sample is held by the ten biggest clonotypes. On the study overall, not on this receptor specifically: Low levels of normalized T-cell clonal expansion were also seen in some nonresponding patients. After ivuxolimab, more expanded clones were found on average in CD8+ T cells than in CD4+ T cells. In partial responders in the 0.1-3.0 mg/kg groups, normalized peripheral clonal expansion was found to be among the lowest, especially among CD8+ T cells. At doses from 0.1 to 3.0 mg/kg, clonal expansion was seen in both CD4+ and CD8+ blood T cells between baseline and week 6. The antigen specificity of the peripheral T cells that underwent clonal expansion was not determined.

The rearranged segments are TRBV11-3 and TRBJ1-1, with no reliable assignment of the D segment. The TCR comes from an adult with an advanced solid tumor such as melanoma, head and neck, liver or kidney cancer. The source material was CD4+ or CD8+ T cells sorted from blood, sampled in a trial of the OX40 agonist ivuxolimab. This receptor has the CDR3 CASSLGGNTEAFF. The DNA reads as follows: TGTGCCAGCAGCTTGGGAGGGAACACTGAAGCTTTCTTT.